The 31 T cell receptor beta chains in this list originate from one sample, sequenced in a study of OX40 agonist ivuxolimab in advanced cancers. Clones were sequenced by immunoSEQ multiplex PCR, and TCRdb holds only the in-frame ones, with some missing. The sample contains 70,000 to 95,000 clones, around 90% of which appear only once. The material sequenced was CD4+ or CD8+ T cells sorted from blood, taken in a trial of the OX40 agonist ivuxolimab. The source of these receptors is an adult with an advanced solid tumor such as melanoma, head and neck, liver or kidney cancer.

The count of this clone is one. This sequence joins TRBV9 and TRBJ2-7, with D possibly matching TRBD2 (6 bases). The V gene lost 2 bases and the J gene lost 4 bases, with 16 bases spanning the gap. The CDR3 consists of 15 residues. Germline V lookup: CDR1 SGDLS, CDR2 YYNGEE. The CDR3 here is CASSVGRGSVYEQYF. CDR3 bases: TGTGCCAGCAGCGTCGGTCGGGGGAGCGTTTACGAGCAGTACTTC.

The rearrangement joins TRBV5-1 to TRBJ2-5, with D perhaps matching TRBD2 (6 bases). The CDR3 covers 17 residues. CDR1 and CDR2 from the germline V gene are SGHRS and YFSETQ. Trimming removed 0 bases from V and 1 base from J, with 16 bases in between. The CDR3 spells CASSLGSWGTSQETQYF. For the CDR3, the DNA is TGCGCCAGCAGCTTGGGGAGTTGGGGGACTTCCCAAGAGACCCAGTACTTC.

The gene calls are TRBV7-2 and TRBJ1-2; D gene uncertain. Germline V gives CDR1 SGHTA, CDR2 FQGNSA. CDR3 length: 11 residues. Trimming took 5 bases from V and 4 from J, leaving 5 bases between them. The CDR3 DNA is TGTGCCAGCAGCCGCCGCTATGGCTACACCTTC. It is translated as CASSRRYGYTF.

The chain has TRBV6-5 and TRBJ2-7; TRBD2 aligns across 8 bases. The CDR3 extends over 16 amino acids. Germline V gene data show CDR1 as MNHEY and CDR2 as SVGAGI. After removal of 4 bases from V and 4 bases from J, the junction contained 12 bases not matched to a gene. The CDR3 sequence: CASSSDRSGRKYEQYF. CDR3 DNA: TGTGCCAGCAGTTCGGACAGAAGCGGGAGAAAATACGAGCAGTACTTC.

V usage is TRBV5-1 and J usage is TRBJ2-2; the D is unclear. The length of the CDR3 is 13 residues. V was pared by 4 bases and J by 2 bases, with 6 bases between. Germline V gene data show CDR1 as SGHRS and CDR2 as YFSETQ. CDR3 loop: CASSPANTGELFF. The CDR3 DNA sequence: TGCGCCAGCAGCCCAGCCAACACCGGGGAGCTGTTTTTT.

The chain employs TRBV30 and TRBJ2-2; D not certain. The CDR3 totals 14 residues. CDR1 is GTSNPN, CDR2 SVGIG, per germline (reference sequence). V was cut by 6 bases and J by 1 base, with 12 bases left in between. The CDR3 DNA sequence: TGTGCCTGCAATACCGACGGGAACACCGGGGAGCTGTTTTTT. It yields the protein CACNTDGNTGELFF.

CDR3 sequence reads: CASSQGLAGDETQYF. The CDR3 DNA is TGTGCCAGCAGCCAGGGACTAGCGGGAGACGAGACCCAGTACTTC. The J gene is TRBJ2-5, the V gene TRBV13, with TRBD2 matching over 14 bases. CDR1 is PRHDT and CDR2 is FYEKMQ in the germline V gene (reference sequence). This CDR3 is 15 amino acids long. Trimming took 5 bases from V and 5 from J; bases not matched to a gene: 4.

The chain links TRBV28 to TRBJ1-2; D is perhaps TRBD1 (6 bases). CDR3 length: 12 amino acids. The germline V gene encodes CDR1 MDHEN and CDR2 SYDVKM. The V and J ends lost 6 bases and 8 bases respectively, with 13 bases between them. CDR3 in amino acids: CASRFTGQGYTF. The CDR3 DNA reads TGTGCCAGCAGGTTCACAGGGCAAGGCTACACCTTC.

V and J are TRBV18 and TRBJ2-3, with D perhaps assigned TRBD1 or TRBD2 (6 bases each). The CDR3 extends over 17 amino acids. The V and J ends lost 3 bases and 0 bases respectively, with 16 bases between them. The germline V gene has CDR1 KGHSH and CDR2 LQKENI. CDR3 bases: TGTGCCAGCTCACCTTCCAGGGGACGGGAGAGCACAGATACGCAGTATTTT. The encoded protein is CASSPSRGRESTDTQYF.

The chain employs TRBV7-6 and TRBJ2-5, with a weak D call TRBD1 (6 bases). This CDR3 comprises 14 residues. The germline CDR1 and CDR2 sequences are SGHVS and FNYEAQ. V shed 2 bases and J shed 3 bases, with 10 bases lying between them. The CDR3 region has the DNA TGTGCCAGCAGCTTACCCTACAGGGAAGAGACCCAGTACTTC. Translation: CASSLPYREETQYF.

V is TRBV6-5 and J is TRBJ1-1; perhaps TRBD1 as D (5 bases). CDR3 size: 14 residues. Germline CDR1 and CDR2: MNHEY and SVGAGI. Deletions cut 6 bases from V and 4 bases from J, with 15 bases between. The CDR3 bases are TGTGCCAGCAGGGAACAGGTTTGGAGCACTGAAGCTTTCTTT. It encodes CASREQVWSTEAFF.

This chain uses TRBV5-6 with TRBJ2-5, with 7 bases matching TRBD2. V was pared by 4 bases and J by 3 bases, with 9 bases of the junction left unmatched. Germline values: CDR1 SGHDT, CDR2 YYEEEE. The CDR3 is made up of 15 amino acids. CDR3 sequence (DNA): TGTGCCAGCAGCACCCTAGAGGGAGGGAAAGAGACCCAGTACTTC. It specifies CASSTLEGGKETQYF.

The V and J genes are TRBV27 and TRBJ2-7, with 13 nucleotides matching TRBD2. The CDR3 has 15 residues. V was clipped by 1 base and J by 6 bases; unmatched bases: 3. Germline-derived CDR1 and CDR2 are MNHEY and SMNVEV (reference sequence). The chain's CDR3 is CASSLWTSGSGEQYF. CDR3 nucleotides: TGTGCCAGCAGTTTATGGACTAGCGGGAGCGGCGAGCAGTACTTC.

This sequence joins TRBV28 and TRBJ2-7; 9 bases align to TRBD1. The CDR3 contains 14 residues. With 2 bases clipped from V and 3 bases from J, the junction kept 2 bases outside the gene matches. Germline V gene lookup returns CDR1 MDHEN and CDR2 SYDVKM. CDR3 coding DNA: TGTGCCAGCAGTTTACGGACAGGGGTCTACGAGCAGTACTTC. It yields the protein CASSLRTGVYEQYF.

The chain joins TRBV19 to TRBJ2-7, with D perhaps matching TRBD2 (6 bases). CDR3 length equals 13 residues. The germline gives CDR1 LNHDA, CDR2 SQIVND (reference sequence). The V and J ends lost 5 bases and 7 bases respectively, with 15 bases between them. The CDR3 nucleotides read TGTGCCAGTAGTCCGGGACTTACGCGGGAGCAGTACTTC. Translated: CASSPGLTREQYF.

This chain links TRBV11-2 with TRBJ1-2, with D perhaps matching TRBD1 (5 bases). Germline CDR1 and CDR2: SGHAT and FQNNGV. V dropped 3 bases and J dropped 1 base, with 9 bases sitting between them. The CDR3 loop spans 14 amino acids. The CDR3 protein is CASSLAGSNYGYTF. CDR3 nucleotide sequence: TGTGCCAGCAGCTTGGCAGGGAGTAACTATGGCTACACCTTC.

This clone showed up just once. This chain connects TRBV30 to TRBJ2-6; D is unresolved. V lost 3 bases to trimming and J lost 0 bases, with 3 bases between them. The germline gives CDR1 GTSNPN, CDR2 SVGIG (reference sequence). CDR3 length: 13 amino acids. The CDR3 sequence is CAWRSSGANVLTF. Here the CDR3 DNA reads TGTGCCTGGAGGAGCTCTGGGGCCAACGTCCTGACTTTC.

V is TRBV6-1 and J is TRBJ2-1, with D hard to call. CDR1 MNHNS and CDR2 SASEGT come from the germline V gene. V was trimmed by 1 base and J by 1 base, leaving 11 bases between them. The CDR3 has 16 residues. The CDR3 sequence: CASSEEVYVSYNEQFF. For the CDR3, the DNA is TGTGCCAGCAGTGAAGAGGTTTACGTTTCCTACAATGAGCAGTTCTTC.

The chain employs TRBV30 and TRBJ2-4; TRBD2 matches at 7 bases. V lost 5 bases to trimming and J lost 7 bases; unmatched junction nucleotides: 8. This CDR3 has 13 amino acids. Germline lookup yields CDR1 GTSNPN and CDR2 SVGIG (reference sequence). Here the CDR3 reads CAWRPGGGNIQYF. The CDR3 DNA reads as TGTGCCTGGCGCCCGGGGGGAGGGAACATTCAGTACTTC.

The V and J genes are TRBV11-2 and TRBJ2-1; 7 positions agree with TRBD2. The CDR3 extends over 14 amino acids. Germline CDR1 and CDR2: SGHAT and FQNNGV. The V gene end was trimmed by 5 bases and the J gene end by 5 bases; junction bases not matched to a gene: 6. The chain's CDR3 is CASSLAETNNEQFF. DNA for the CDR3: TGTGCCAGCAGCCTAGCGGAAACCAACAATGAGCAGTTCTTC.

V usage is TRBV27 and J usage is TRBJ2-7; 8 bases are shared with TRBD1. Trimming removed 5 bases from V and 4 bases from J; junction bases left unmatched: 7. The germline V gene has CDR1 MNHEY and CDR2 SMNVEV (reference sequence). The CDR3 runs to 14 residues. The CDR3 sequence: CASSIRTGPYEQYF. CDR3 DNA: TGTGCCAGCAGTATCCGGACAGGGCCGTACGAGCAGTACTTC.

The chain employs TRBV19 and TRBJ2-7; 9 bases line up with TRBD1. Trimming cost V 6 bases and J 3 bases; bases outside gene matches: 9. CDR3 length: 15 residues. The germline gives CDR1 LNHDA, CDR2 SQIVND (reference sequence). CDR3 in DNA: TGTGCCAGTAGCCGGGGACAGGGCCCCTTCTACGAGCAGTACTTC. Residues: CASSRGQGPFYEQYF.

Comment on this clone: A read error may account for a junction end that differs from germline. The gene calls are TRBV4-1 and TRBJ1-1, with D possibly being TRBD1 (6 bases). CDR3 length equals 15 residues. CDR1 is MGHRA and CDR2 is YSYEKL in the germline V gene. DNA for the CDR3: TGTGCCAGCAGCCAAGGGGGAACAGGCGGCACTGAAGCTTTCTTT. It encodes CASSQGGTGGTEAFF.

This sequence joins TRBV18 and TRBJ1-5; D is unclear. The CDR3 consists of 14 residues. Germline loops: CDR1 KGHSH, CDR2 LQKENI. Trimming took 1 base from V and 3 from J, leaving 7 bases between them. The CDR3 DNA is TGTGCCAGCTCACCACTAGGGTCCAATCAGCCCCAGCATTTT. As protein: CASSPLGSNQPQHF.

The sample holds a few counts of this clone. The V and J genes are TRBV30 and TRBJ2-1, with D unresolved. V shed 4 bases and J shed 0 bases, with 7 bases lying between them. Per the germline V gene, CDR1 is GTSNPN and CDR2 is SVGIG (reference sequence). The CDR3 covers 13 residues. Written as DNA, the CDR3 is TGTGCCTGGACCCAGAGCTCCTACAATGAGCAGTTCTTC. Amino acid sequence: CAWTQSSYNEQFF.

The gene calls are TRBV5-6 and TRBJ2-5; TRBD2 aligns across 9 bases. The CDR3 sequence is 16 residues long. The germline V gene has CDR1 SGHDT and CDR2 YYEEEE. V was clipped by 2 bases and J by 4 bases; unmatched bases: 9. The CDR3 DNA follows: TGTGCCAGCAGCTTAGGTCTGCGGGAGGGCCCAGAGACCCAGTACTTC. As protein: CASSLGLREGPETQYF.

This chain joins TRBV5-1 and TRBJ1-2, with 8 bases aligning to TRBD1. Germline values: CDR1 SGHRS, CDR2 YFSETQ. V gave up 1 base and J gave up 4 bases; unmatched junction bases: 6. The length of the CDR3 is 15 residues. CDR3 nucleotides: TGCGCCAGCAGCTTGAGTACAGGGGGTGGCTATGGCTACACCTTC. Translation: CASSLSTGGGYGYTF.

The V and J genes are TRBV7-9 and TRBJ2-3; D remains ambiguous. The V end was cut by 2 bases, the J end by 0 bases, with 0 bases between. The germline V gene encodes CDR1 SEHNR and CDR2 FQNEAQ (reference sequence). CDR3 size: 12 residues. CDR3 protein: CASSLSTDTQYF. In DNA form, the CDR3 reads TGTGCCAGCAGCTTAAGCACAGATACGCAGTATTTT.

The rearrangement joins TRBV7-8 to TRBJ1-4; a weak D match, TRBD1 (5 bases). CDR1 SGHVS and CDR2 FQNEAQ come from the germline V gene. The CDR3 totals 16 residues. V lost 5 bases to trimming and J lost 10 bases, with 23 bases between them. CDR3 sequence (DNA): TGTGCCAGCAGCGACCCCCGTAGGAGGGACGGAGGAAAACTGTTTTTT. Translation gives CASSDPRRRDGGKLFF.

The gene calls are TRBV2 and TRBJ2-3; D gene ambiguous. The CDR3 runs to 12 residues. The ends were cut back, 2 bases at V and 2 bases at J, with 2 bases in the middle. Germline V gene sequence: CDR1 SNHLY, CDR2 FYNNEI. CDR3 DNA sequence: TGTGCCAGCAGTGAATCCACAGATACGCAGTATTTT. Protein: CASSESTDTQYF.

The V and J genes are TRBV5-5 and TRBJ1-5, with D possibly being TRBD1 (6 bases). The CDR3 is made up of 17 amino acids. CDR1 is SGHKS and CDR2 is YYEKEE in the germline V gene (reference sequence). Trimming cost V 4 bases and J 0 bases, with 17 bases left between them. CDR3 amino acids: CASSPSGGAHSNQPQHF. CDR3 in DNA: TGTGCCAGCAGCCCGTCGGGGGGGGCTCATAGCAATCAGCCCCAGCATTTT.